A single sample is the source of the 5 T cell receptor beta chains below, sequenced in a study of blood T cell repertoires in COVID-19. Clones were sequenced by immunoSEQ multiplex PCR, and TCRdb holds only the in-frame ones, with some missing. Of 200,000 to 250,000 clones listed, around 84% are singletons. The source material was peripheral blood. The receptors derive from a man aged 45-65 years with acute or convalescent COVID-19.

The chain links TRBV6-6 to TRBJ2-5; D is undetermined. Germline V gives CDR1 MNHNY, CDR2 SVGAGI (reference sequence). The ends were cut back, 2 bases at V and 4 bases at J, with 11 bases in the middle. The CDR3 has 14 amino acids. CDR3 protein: CASSYPRFGETQYF. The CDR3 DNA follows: TGTGCCAGCAGTTACCCCAGGTTTGGAGAGACCCAGTACTTC.

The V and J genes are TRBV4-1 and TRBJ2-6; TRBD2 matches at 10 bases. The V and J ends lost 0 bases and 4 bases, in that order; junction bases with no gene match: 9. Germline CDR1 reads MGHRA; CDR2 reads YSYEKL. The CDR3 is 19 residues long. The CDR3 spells CASSQDGAGGLTGANVLTF. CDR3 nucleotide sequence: TGCGCCAGCAGCCAAGATGGAGCGGGGGGGTTGACCGGGGCCAACGTCCTGACTTTC.

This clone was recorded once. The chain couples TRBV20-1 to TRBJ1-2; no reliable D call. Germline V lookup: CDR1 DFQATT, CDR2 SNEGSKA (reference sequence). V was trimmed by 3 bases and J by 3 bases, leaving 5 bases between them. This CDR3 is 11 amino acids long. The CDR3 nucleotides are TGCAGTGCTAGTCGGGACTATGGCTACACCTTC. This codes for CSASRDYGYTF.

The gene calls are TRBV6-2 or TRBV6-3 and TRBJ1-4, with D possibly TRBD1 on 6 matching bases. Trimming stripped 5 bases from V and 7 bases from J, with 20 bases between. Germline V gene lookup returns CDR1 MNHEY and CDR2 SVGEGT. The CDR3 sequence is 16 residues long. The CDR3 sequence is CASSPHTGRAGEKLFF. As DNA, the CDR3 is TGTGCCAGCAGTCCCCACACAGGGAGGGCTGGTGAAAAACTGTTTTTT.

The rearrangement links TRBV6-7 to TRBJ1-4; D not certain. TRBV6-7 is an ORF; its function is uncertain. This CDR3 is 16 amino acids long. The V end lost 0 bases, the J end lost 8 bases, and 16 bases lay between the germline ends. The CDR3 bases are TGTGCCAGCAGTTACTCCCTCGGCGGGGTTAGGGAAAAACTGTTTTTT. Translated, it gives CASSYSLGGVREKLFF.